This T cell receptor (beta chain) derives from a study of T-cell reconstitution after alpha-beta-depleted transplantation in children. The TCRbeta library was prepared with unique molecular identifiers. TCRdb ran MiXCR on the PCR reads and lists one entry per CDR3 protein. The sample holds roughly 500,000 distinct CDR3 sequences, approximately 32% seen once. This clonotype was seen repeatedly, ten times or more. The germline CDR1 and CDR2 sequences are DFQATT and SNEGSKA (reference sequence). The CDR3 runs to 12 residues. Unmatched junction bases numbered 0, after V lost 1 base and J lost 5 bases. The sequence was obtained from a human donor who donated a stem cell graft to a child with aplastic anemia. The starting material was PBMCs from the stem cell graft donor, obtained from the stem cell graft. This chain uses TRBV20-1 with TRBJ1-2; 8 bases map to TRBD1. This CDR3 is CSARGQGYGYTF. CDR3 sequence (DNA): TGCAGTGCTAGAGGACAGGGGTATGGCTACACCTTC.